In this sample, the clone carrying this TCR beta chain turned up a few times. These data are taken from a study of blood T cell repertoires in COVID-19. Study overall: COVID-19 samples collected from the United States, Italy and Spain covered acute and convalescent phases.

This table comes from immunoSEQ multiplex PCR, and its TCRdb copy is limited to in-frame clones, with some not included. The sample carries roughly 330,000 clones, roughly 87% recorded once. Trimming took 3 bases from V and 7 from J, leaving 13 bases between them. Germline loops: CDR1 MNHNS, CDR2 SASEGT. The length of the CDR3 is 14 residues. Participants reported their clinical history, and cohort assignment relied on those reports. The rearrangement links TRBV6-1 to TRBJ1-3; D is unresolved. This sequence was found in a woman aged 30 to 39 who had recovered from COVID-19. Sequencing was carried out using PBMCs or T cells enriched from blood (not recorded which). The CDR3 here is CASSDPFLGNTIYF. The DNA of the CDR3 is TGTGCCAGCAGTGACCCCTTCTTGGGCAACACCATATATTTT.